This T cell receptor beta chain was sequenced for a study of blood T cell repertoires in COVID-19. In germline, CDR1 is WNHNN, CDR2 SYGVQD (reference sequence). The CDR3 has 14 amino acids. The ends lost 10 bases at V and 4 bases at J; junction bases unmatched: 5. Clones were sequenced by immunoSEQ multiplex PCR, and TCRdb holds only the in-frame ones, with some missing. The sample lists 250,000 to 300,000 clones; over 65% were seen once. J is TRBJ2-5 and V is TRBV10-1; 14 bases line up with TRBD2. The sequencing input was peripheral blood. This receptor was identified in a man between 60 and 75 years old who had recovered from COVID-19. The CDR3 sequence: CATAGTSGRETQYF. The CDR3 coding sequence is TGCGCCACCGCCGGGACTAGCGGGAGAGAGACCCAGTACTTC.